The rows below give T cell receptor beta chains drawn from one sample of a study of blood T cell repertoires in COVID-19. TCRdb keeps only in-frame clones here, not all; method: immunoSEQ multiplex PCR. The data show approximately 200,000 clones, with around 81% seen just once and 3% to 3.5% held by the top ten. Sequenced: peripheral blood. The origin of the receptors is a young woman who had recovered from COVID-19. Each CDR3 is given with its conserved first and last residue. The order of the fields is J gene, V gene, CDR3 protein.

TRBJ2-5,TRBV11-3,CASSFGGDQTQYF
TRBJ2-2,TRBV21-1,CASRTQGVGFIAGELFF
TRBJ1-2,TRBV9,CASSVARGGFNYGYTF
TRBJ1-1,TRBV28,CASSYLQGPPLGAFF
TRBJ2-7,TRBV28,CASSAVVSLSYEQYF
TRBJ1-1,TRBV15,CATSSPRGLNTEAFF
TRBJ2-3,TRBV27,CASSRQVAADTQYF
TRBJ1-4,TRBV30,CACSRTVATNEKLFF
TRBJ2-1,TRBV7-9,CASSLATGTSGAFRFF
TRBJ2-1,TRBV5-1,CASSLSASGGGNEQFF
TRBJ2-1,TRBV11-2,CASSLTSGSAPPYNEQFF
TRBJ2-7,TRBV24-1,CATSDLDRVETYEQYF
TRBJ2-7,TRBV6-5,CASKQDRRGEQYF
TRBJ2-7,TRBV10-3,CAISGGAASYEQYF
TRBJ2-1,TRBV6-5,CASSYSSGNEQFF
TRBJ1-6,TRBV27,CASRGIETDNSPLHF
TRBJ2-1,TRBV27,CASSLSGHPIYNEQFF
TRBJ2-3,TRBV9,CASSVALLDTQYF
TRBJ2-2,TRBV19,CATGQSPGELFF
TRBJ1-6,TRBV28,CASSQDRGWNSPLHF
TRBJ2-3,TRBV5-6,CASSFTTGRSTDTQYF
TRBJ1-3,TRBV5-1,CASSLALQGSGNTIYF
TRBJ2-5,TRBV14,CASSQGAKGQETQYF
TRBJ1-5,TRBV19,CASSIGFRYVIWQPQHF
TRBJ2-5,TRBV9,CASSVGRSQETQYF
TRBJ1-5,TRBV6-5,CASSPGQLNQPQHF
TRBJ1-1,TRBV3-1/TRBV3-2,CASSLDRFTEAFF
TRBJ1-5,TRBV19,CASSQGAYSNQPQHF
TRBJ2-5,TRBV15,CATSTGRSGIPETQYF
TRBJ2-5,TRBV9,CASSVGEVQETQYF
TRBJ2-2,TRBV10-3,CAISDAGGTGELFF
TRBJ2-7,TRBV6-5,CASSYAQLNYEQYF
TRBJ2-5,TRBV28,CASSLQGEETQYF
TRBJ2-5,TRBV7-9,CASSLNTGEETQYF
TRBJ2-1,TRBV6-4,CASSEDGRSYNEQFF
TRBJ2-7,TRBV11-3,CASSPHGGQGPYEQYF
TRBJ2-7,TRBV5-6,CASSLLSRSEQYF
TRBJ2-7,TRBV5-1,CASRRDGQGTYEQYF
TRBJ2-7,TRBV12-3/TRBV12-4,CASSSNYEQYF
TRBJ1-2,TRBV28,CASSLGRGLGSYTF
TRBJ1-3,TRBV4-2,CASSPQGQLYGNTIYF
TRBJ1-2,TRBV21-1,CASSKKGHPYGQYGYTF
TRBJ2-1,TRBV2,CASSEGRGPYNEQFF
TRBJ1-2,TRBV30,CAWGTGSNYGYTF
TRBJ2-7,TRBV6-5,CASSSPTGIEQYF
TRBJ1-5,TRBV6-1,CASSEYPGYQPQHF